The 23 T cell receptor beta chains listed next were all sequenced from one sample in a study of shared clonotypes between healthy human individuals. TCRdb's table, derived via immunoSEQ multiplex PCR, lists solely in-frame clones and lacks some. The table shows around 750,000 clones, with about 74% occurring only once. Sequencing was carried out using memory CD4+ T cells sorted from blood. Indicated subset: CD45RA-negative fraction. The receptor set was obtained from a woman in her 30s in good health.

This chain connects TRBV7-2 to TRBJ2-1; D gene uncertain. In germline, CDR1 is SGHTA, CDR2 FQGNSA. With 0 bases removed from V and 5 bases from J, the gap between germline ends came to 8 bases. The CDR3 contains 14 residues. Written as DNA, the CDR3 is TGTGCCAGCAGCTTAGCGGGGTGGAACAATGAGCAGTTCTTC. This translates into CASSLAGWNNEQFF.

This chain connects TRBV11-3 to TRBJ2-3; D gene ambiguous. The V end lost 3 bases, the J end lost 7 bases, and 8 bases lay between the germline ends. Germline CDR1 reads SGHNT; CDR2 reads YENEEA. The length of the CDR3 is 12 residues. In DNA, the CDR3 is TGTGCCAGCAGCTTCGAAGGACATACGCAGTATTTT. This translates into CASSFEGHTQYF.

Remarks on this clone: Other DNA sequences in the sample encode the same CDR3. The chain recombines TRBV2 with TRBJ2-7; TRBD1 aligns across 7 bases. Germline values: CDR1 SNHLY, CDR2 FYNNEI. The CDR3 is made up of 14 amino acids. V was clipped by 6 bases and J by 0 bases; unmatched bases: 5. The CDR3: CASRRDSSSYEQYF. The DNA of the CDR3 is TGTGCCAGCAGGAGGGACAGCAGCTCCTACGAGCAGTACTTC.

The V and J genes are TRBV28 and TRBJ1-1; 7 bases are a match to TRBD1. The V gene end was trimmed by 6 bases and the J gene end by 7 bases; junction bases not matched to a gene: 8. The CDR3 extends over 13 amino acids. From germline, CDR1 is MDHEN and CDR2 SYDVKM. CDR3 protein: CASSRTNRGEAFF. As DNA, the CDR3 is TGTGCCAGCAGCCGAACCAACAGGGGTGAAGCTTTCTTT.

The gene calls are TRBV7-2 and TRBJ1-1; D may be TRBD1 (5 bases). CDR3 size: 14 residues. Deletions cut 3 bases from V and 5 bases from J, with 13 bases between. Germline V lookup: CDR1 SGHTA, CDR2 FQGNSA. The CDR3 region is CASSLHGDVTEAFF. The CDR3 coding sequence is TGTGCCAGCAGCTTGCACGGGGACGTGACTGAAGCTTTCTTT. Drawing the rest from reference TRBV7-2 and TRBJ1-1, the complete variable domain is GAGVSQSPSNKVTEKGKDVELRCDPISGHTALYWYRQSLGQGLEFLIYFQGNSAPDKSGLPSDRFSAERTGGSVSTLTIQRTQQEDSAVYLCASSLHGDVTEAFFGQGTRLTVV.

This chain joins TRBV28 and TRBJ1-1, with 8 bases lining up with TRBD1. CDR3 size: 13 residues. CDR1 MDHEN and CDR2 SYDVKM come from the germline V gene. Losses at the gene ends were 7 bases for V and 6 bases for J; bases not matched to a gene: 7. The CDR3 region has the DNA TGTGCCAGCAATGGACAGGGATCCGCTGAAGCTTTCTTT. Amino acid sequence: CASNGQGSAEAFF.

This chain uses TRBV6-1 with TRBJ1-2; tentatively, D is TRBD1 (6 bases). V dropped 6 bases and J dropped 5 bases, with 16 bases sitting between them. This CDR3 is built from 14 residues. Germline loops: CDR1 MNHNS, CDR2 SASEGT. The CDR3 sequence: CASSEQGFEYGYTF. DNA of the CDR3: TGTGCCAGCAGCGAACAGGGATTCGAGTATGGCTACACCTTC.

The rearrangement uses TRBV19 and TRBJ2-2, with TRBD2 matching over 7 bases. The CDR3 length is 14 residues. Germline trimming cut 8 bases from V and 0 bases from J; bases unmatched to any gene: 3. Per germline, CDR1 LNHDA and CDR2 SQIVND (reference sequence). CDR3 protein: CASLGGTNTGELFF. The CDR3 bases are TGTGCCAGTTTGGGGGGGACGAACACCGGGGAGCTGTTTTTT.

This clone showed up just a few times. The genes are TRBV10-3 and TRBJ1-1, with D perhaps TRBD1 (5 bases). The germline V gene encodes CDR1 ENHRY and CDR2 SYGVKD. Trimming pared 3 bases from V and 0 bases from J, leaving 11 bases between. This CDR3 region has 15 residues. CDR3 DNA: TGTGCCATCAGTGACCCGGGGGTTCTGAACACTGAAGCTTTCTTT. Translation: CAISDPGVLNTEAFF.

This chain connects TRBV29-1 to TRBJ2-5; D not resolved. The length of the CDR3 is 11 residues. Looked up from germline, CDR1 is SQVTM and CDR2 is ANQGSEA. With 7 bases removed from V and 0 bases from J, the gap between germline ends came to 6 bases. In DNA form, the CDR3 reads TGCAGCGGAGGACACCAAGAGACCCAGTACTTC. Its translation is CSGGHQETQYF.

This chain links TRBV28 with TRBJ2-3; 11 bases align to TRBD2. This CDR3 has 16 residues. Germline assignment: CDR1 MDHEN and CDR2 SYDVKM. Trimming cost V 5 bases and J 1 base; bases outside gene matches: 5. CDR3 in amino acids: CASSPIAGGGTDTQYF. As DNA, the CDR3 is TGTGCCAGCAGTCCGATAGCGGGAGGGGGCACAGATACGCAGTATTTT.

The chain couples TRBV15 to TRBJ2-7, with D possibly being TRBD1 or TRBD2 (5 bases each). V lost 0 bases and J 6 bases, leaving 18 bases between the germline ends. CDR3 length: 16 residues. CDR1 and CDR2 from the germline V gene are LNHNV and YYDKDF (reference sequence). The CDR3 sequence is CATSRDSGTSRREQYF. CDR3 bases: TGTGCCACCAGCAGAGATTCCGGGACGTCCCGTCGCGAGCAGTACTTC.

The chain carries TRBV19 and TRBJ2-3; 7 nucleotides match TRBD2. Germline lookup yields CDR1 LNHDA and CDR2 SQIVND (reference sequence). The CDR3 sequence is 16 residues long. Trimming at V came to 3 bases and at J to 2 bases, leaving 8 bases not matched to a gene. CDR3: CASSMKAGTPTDTQYF. The CDR3 DNA follows: TGTGCCAGTAGTATGAAAGCGGGAACGCCCACAGATACGCAGTATTTT. Supplemented by reference TRBV19 and TRBJ2-3, the full variable domain reads DGGITQSPKYLFRKEGQNVTLSCEQNLNHDAMYWYRQDPGQGLRLIYYSQIVNDFQKGDIAEGYSVSREKKESFPLTVTSAQKNPTAFYLCASSMKAGTPTDTQYFGPGTRLTVL.

Notes on this clone: Mismatch with germline at one junction end may stem from a read error. V usage is TRBV6-1 and J usage is TRBJ2-7; TRBD2 is a possible D gene (6 bases). From germline, CDR1 is MNHNS and CDR2 SASEGT. The CDR3 is 14 amino acids. CDR3 in amino acids: CAISGGTVSYEQYF. The CDR3 DNA reads as TGTGCCATCAGTGGGGGGACGGTCTCCTACGAGCAGTACTTC.

The V and J genes are TRBV6-5 and TRBJ1-1; maybe TRBD1 (5 bases). Germline V gene sequence: CDR1 MNHEY, CDR2 SVGAGI. The CDR3 loop spans 12 amino acids. V gave up 6 bases and J gave up 8 bases, with 13 bases separating them. Written as DNA, the CDR3 is TGTGCCAGCAGGCGGGAGCAGGGCGAAGCTTTCTTT. This gives the protein CASRREQGEAFF.

This chain's CDR3 is CASSQVWAGTEEAQYF. In nucleotides, the CDR3 is TGCGCCAGCAGCCAAGTGTGGGCAGGGACGGAGGAGGCCCAGTACTTC. The chain joins TRBV4-1 to TRBJ2-5; D could derive from TRBD1 or TRBD2 (5 bases each). CDR1 is MGHRA and CDR2 is YSYEKL in the germline V gene. This CDR3 is 16 amino acids long. The V and J ends lost 1 base and 9 bases respectively, with 21 bases between them.

This clone was seen more than once but under ten times. The chain has TRBV5-1 and TRBJ1-1; 8 bases align to TRBD1. V dropped 3 bases and J dropped 5; count of bases not matched to a gene: 12. Germline lookup yields CDR1 SGHRS and CDR2 YFSETQ. The CDR3 consists of 16 residues. CDR3 loop: CASSYRSGTGRTEAFF. CDR3 nucleotides: TGCGCCAGCAGCTACCGCTCCGGGACAGGTAGGACTGAAGCTTTCTTT.

The chain links TRBV2 to TRBJ2-7; 9 positions agree with TRBD1. CDR1 and CDR2 from the germline V gene are SNHLY and FYNNEI. This CDR3 is built from 16 residues. V lost 5 bases to trimming and J lost 6 bases; unmatched junction nucleotides: 14. The CDR3 DNA follows: TGTGCCAGCAGTACCCTCTCCGACAGGGGGTGGATCGAGCAGTACTTC. This translates into CASSTLSDRGWIEQYF.

The chain joins TRBV11-2 to TRBJ2-1; tentatively, D is TRBD1 (5 bases). V lost 1 base to trimming and J lost 5 bases, with 12 bases between them. The V gene's germline CDR1 is SGHAT and CDR2 FQNNGV. The CDR3 consists of 15 residues. The CDR3, as DNA: TGTGCCAGCAGCTTAGGGCAGGGATTGGACAATGAGCAGTTCTTC. It encodes CASSLGQGLDNEQFF. The complete variable domain, with remaining parts taken from reference TRBV11-2 and TRBJ2-1, reads EAGVAQSPRYKIIEKRQSVAFWCNPISGHATLYWYQQILGQGPKLLIQFQNNGVVDDSQLPKDRFSAERLKGVDSTLKIQPAKLEDSAVYLCASSLGQGLDNEQFFGPGTRLTVL.

The J gene is TRBJ1-2, the V gene TRBV6-5; D gene unclear. V was shortened by 4 bases and J by 4 bases, with 19 bases between the two germline ends. The CDR3 is 16 residues long. Germline V gives CDR1 MNHEY, CDR2 SVGAGI. The chain's CDR3 is CASSSFTALGAYGYTF. DNA of the CDR3: TGTGCCAGCAGTTCATTCACCGCGTTAGGTGCCTATGGCTACACCTTC.

The chain uses TRBV5-5 and TRBJ2-6; no clear D gene. The CDR3 extends over 16 amino acids. Trimming stripped 6 bases from V and 0 bases from J, with 13 bases between. Germline CDR1 reads SGHKS; CDR2 reads YYEKEE (reference sequence). CDR3 region: CASKFVRDSGANVLTF. The CDR3 bases are TGTGCCAGCAAATTCGTTAGAGACTCTGGGGCCAACGTCCTGACTTTC.

A remark on this clone: Distinct nucleotide sequences in the sample also encode this CDR3. The rearrangement uses TRBV6-6 and TRBJ1-5; TRBD1 matches at 8 bases. V gave up 2 bases and J gave up 7 bases; unmatched junction bases: 4. The CDR3 has 14 residues. Germline CDR1 MNHNY, CDR2 SVGAGI (reference sequence). The CDR3 coding sequence is TGTGCCAGCAGTTACGCAGGGGGCGGGCAGCCCCAGCATTTT. Translating gives CASSYAGGGQPQHF.

The chain is built from TRBV18 and TRBJ2-7; no clear D. From germline, CDR1 is KGHSH and CDR2 LQKENI. The CDR3 contains 15 residues. V shed 0 bases and J shed 0 bases, with 9 bases lying between them. CDR3 protein: CASSPPMGSSYEQYF. CDR3 bases: TGTGCCAGCTCACCACCGATGGGTTCCTCCTACGAGCAGTACTTC.